What follows are 29 T cell receptor beta chains derived from one specimen sequenced in a study of blood T cell repertoires in COVID-19. Here immunoSEQ multiplex PCR was the method, and the copy in TCRdb shows in-frame clones only, minus some. The sample shows about 110,000 clones, 76% of them seen only once. Specimen: peripheral blood. The receptors come from an elderly woman with acute or convalescent COVID-19.

This rearrangement joins TRBV3-1 (or the pseudogene TRBV3-2) to TRBJ1-2; 7 bases are a match to TRBD1. V gave up 0 bases and J gave up 4 bases; unmatched junction bases: 8. The CDR3 is 16 residues long. Germline CDR1 reads LGHDT; CDR2 reads YNNKEL (reference sequence). The DNA for the CDR3 is TGTGCCAGCAGCCAAGATTTAGTACAGGGGTTCTATGGCTACACCTTC. This codes for CASSQDLVQGFYGYTF.

V usage is TRBV18 and J usage is TRBJ1-5; perhaps TRBD1 as D (6 bases). Per germline, CDR1 KGHSH and CDR2 LQKENI. This CDR3 region has 14 residues. V lost 4 bases and J lost 3, with 10 bases in between. The DNA for the CDR3 is TGTGCCAGCTCACAAACAGGGATCAATCAGCCCCAGCATTTT. This translates into CASSQTGINQPQHF.

This clone has more than one count but fewer than ten. The chain links TRBV10-1 to TRBJ2-5, with TRBD2 as a possible D gene (7 bases). From germline, CDR1 is WNHNN and CDR2 SYGVQD (reference sequence). The CDR3 runs 17 residues. V shed 7 bases and J shed 3 bases, with 24 bases lying between them. CDR3 in DNA: TGCGCCAGCATCGAAGGGGGTGCTAGCGGTGTTGAAGAGACCCAGTACTTC. It translates to CASIEGGASGVEETQYF.

The J gene is TRBJ2-7, the V gene TRBV6-5; weak D call: TRBD1 (6 bases). Germline values: CDR1 MNHEY, CDR2 SVGAGI. Trimming removed 3 bases from V and 4 bases from J, with 19 bases in between. This CDR3 is 16 amino acids long. This CDR3 is CASSYSRDKRIYEQYF. DNA for the CDR3: TGTGCCAGCAGTTATTCCCGGGACAAGAGAATATACGAGCAGTACTTC.

This clone showed up just once. This rearrangement joins TRBV6-1 to TRBJ1-2; no reliable D call. The CDR3 is 12 residues long. The germline V gene has CDR1 MNHNS and CDR2 SASEGT. Trimming took 3 bases from V and 8 from J, leaving 10 bases between them. The CDR3 spells CASSEGREGYTF. DNA for the CDR3: TGTGCCAGCAGTGAGGGGAGAGAGGGCTACACCTTC.

The chain carries TRBV6-6 and TRBJ1-2, with 7 bases that match TRBD1. After removal of 7 bases from V and 7 bases from J, the junction contained 6 bases not matched to a gene. Germline lookup yields CDR1 MNHNY and CDR2 SVGAGI (reference sequence). The CDR3 totals 12 residues. In DNA, the CDR3 is TGTGCCAGCAACACAGGGGAGGCTGGCTACACCTTC. It specifies CASNTGEAGYTF.

A few counts support this clone. The chain is built from TRBV7-6 and TRBJ2-7; 13 bases match TRBD2. Germline V gene lookup returns CDR1 SGHVS and CDR2 FNYEAQ. CDR3 size: 16 residues. V dropped 3 bases and J dropped 4; count of bases not matched to a gene: 6. CDR3 loop: CASSFAGTSGTYEQYF. Written as DNA, the CDR3 is TGTGCCAGCAGCTTCGCCGGGACTAGCGGGACATACGAGCAGTACTTC.

The rearrangement joins TRBV21-1 to TRBJ1-1. TRBV21-1 is tagged as a pseudogene. This CDR3 has 17 residues. This chain's CDR3 is CASSNETGAKPVSEAFF. The CDR3 nucleotides are TGTGCCAGCAGCAACGAGACGGGTGCCAAGCCGGTCTCTGAAGCTTTCTTT.

The rearrangement uses TRBV5-1 and TRBJ2-7; 10 bases line up with TRBD2. Germline V gives CDR1 SGHRS, CDR2 YFSETQ. CDR3 size: 13 residues. The J segment lost 6 bases and the V segment lost 5 bases, leaving 5 bases of the junction unmatched. For the CDR3, the DNA is TGCGCCAGCAGTCTAGCGGGAGTCGTCGAGCAGTACTTC. As protein: CASSLAGVVEQYF. Together with reference TRBV5-1 and TRBJ2-7, the CDR3 gives the full variable domain: KAGVTQTPRYLIKTRGQQVTLSCSPISGHRSVSWYQQTPGQGLQFLFEYFSETQRNKGNFPGRFSGRQFSNSRSEMNVSTLELGDSALYLCASSLAGVVEQYFGPGTRLTVT.

The V gene is TRBV30, the J gene TRBJ2-1; the D gene is possibly TRBD2 (5 bases). The CDR3 runs to 15 residues. Trimming removed 1 base at V and 12 bases at J, with 22 bases between. Germline CDR1 and CDR2: GTSNPN and SVGIG (reference sequence). The CDR3 coding sequence is TGTGCCTGGAGTGGGCGAGGCGGCGCACGGGGTGGGCAGTTCTTC. The encoded protein is CAWSGRGGARGGQFF.

In this sample, this clone turned up once. The chain is built from TRBV9 and TRBJ2-3, with TRBD2 as a possible D gene (5 bases). The germline V gene encodes CDR1 SGDLS and CDR2 YYNGEE. V dropped 1 base and J dropped 3 bases, with 15 bases sitting between them. The CDR3 length is 16 residues. CDR3 in amino acids: CASSVYGGLGTDTQYF. The CDR3 bases are TGTGCCAGCAGCGTATACGGCGGGCTCGGAACAGATACGCAGTATTTT.

The chain couples TRBV7-2 to TRBJ1-1, with 7 bases matching TRBD1. Trimming cost V 6 bases and J 4 bases; bases outside gene matches: 5. Per germline, CDR1 SGHTA and CDR2 FQGNSA. CDR3 length: 13 amino acids. In nucleotides, the CDR3 is TGTGCCAGCAGGCAGGGGGTCAGCACTGAAGCTTTCTTT. This codes for CASRQGVSTEAFF.

CDR3 sequence: CASSQGVSSNYGYTF. DNA for the CDR3: TGTGCCAGCAGCCAGGGGGTCAGTTCTAACTATGGCTACACCTTC. This rearrangement joins TRBV7-2 to TRBJ1-2; 7 nucleotides agree with TRBD1. The V gene's germline CDR1 is SGHTA and CDR2 FQGNSA. The CDR3 runs to 15 residues. V trimming: 5 bases; J trimming: 0 bases; junction bases outside the gene matches: 6.

CDR3 loop: CASSVVTGARDTQYF. The CDR3, as DNA: TGTGCCAGCAGCGTAGTGACAGGGGCTAGAGATACGCAGTATTTT. The chain carries TRBV9 and TRBJ2-3; 8 bases align to TRBD1. Germline CDR1 SGDLS, CDR2 YYNGEE. There are 15 residues in the CDR3. J lost 5 bases, V lost 0 bases, and 5 bases had no gene match.

There are a few counts of this clone. The gene calls are TRBV7-2 and TRBJ2-7; 11 nucleotides match TRBD2. Germline loops: CDR1 SGHTA, CDR2 FQGNSA. V gave up 1 base and J gave up 7 bases; unmatched junction bases: 15. This CDR3 has 18 amino acids. The DNA of the CDR3 is TGTGCCAGCAGCTTAGAGCGGTTAGGTCAACTAGCGGGAGTTGAGCAGTACTTC. This sequence encodes CASSLERLGQLAGVEQYF.

This chain joins TRBV6-2 or TRBV6-3 and TRBJ2-1; 10 bases are shared with TRBD2. Trimming cost V 5 bases and J 4 bases; bases outside gene matches: 14. From germline, CDR1 is MNHEY and CDR2 SVGEGT. This CDR3 is 18 amino acids long. The DNA of the CDR3 is TGTGCCAGCAGTCTAACTAGCGGGATATGGAATAGGTACAATGAGCAGTTCTTC. Amino acids: CASSLTSGIWNRYNEQFF.

This clone was recorded only once. In nucleotides, the CDR3 is TGTGCCAGCGATGGACAGTGGTCCACAGATACGCAGTATTTT. It is translated as CASDGQWSTDTQYF. The genes are TRBV2 and TRBJ2-3; a possible D gene is TRBD1 (6 bases). With 8 bases removed from V and 2 bases from J, the gap between germline ends came to 14 bases. Germline-derived CDR1 and CDR2 are SNHLY and FYNNEI. CDR3 length equals 14 residues.

The rearrangement links TRBV7-3 to TRBJ2-1; weak D call: TRBD2 (5 bases). Trimming left V 5 bases short and J 4 bases short, with 9 bases between. This CDR3 contains 13 residues. Germline loops: CDR1 SGHTA, CDR2 FQGTGA. This CDR3 is CASSQGLYNEQFF. As DNA, the CDR3 is TGTGCCAGCAGCCAAGGACTTTACAATGAGCAGTTCTTC.

The chain couples TRBV5-6 to TRBJ1-3; 10 bases match TRBD1. Looked up from germline, CDR1 is SGHDT and CDR2 is YYEEEE. CDR3 length: 16 residues. J gave up 3 bases and V 4 bases, and 7 bases lay outside the gene matches. The CDR3 sequence is CASSIRDRGFGNTIYF. The CDR3 coding sequence is TGTGCCAGCAGCATACGGGACAGGGGATTTGGAAACACCATATATTTT.

In this sample, this clone turned up a few times. V usage is TRBV6-6 and J usage is TRBJ2-3; TRBD2 matches 12 bases. J was trimmed by 0 bases and V by 7 bases; bases with no gene match: 14. The CDR3 contains 19 residues. CDR1 is MNHNY, CDR2 SVGAGI, per germline (reference sequence). CDR3 residues: CASTYPTSGGTSSTDTQYF. DNA for the CDR3: TGTGCCAGCACCTACCCCACTAGCGGGGGGACGTCTAGCACAGATACGCAGTATTTT.

V usage is TRBV19 and J usage is TRBJ1-2; D not certain. This CDR3 region has 13 residues. V was clipped by 0 bases and J by 8 bases, with 10 bases between them. Germline V gene data show CDR1 as LNHDA and CDR2 as SQIVND (reference sequence). In DNA, the CDR3 is TGTGCCAGTAGTATAGAGACTTGGAGGGGCTACACCTTC. It yields the protein CASSIETWRGYTF.

The rearrangement uses TRBV24-1 and TRBJ2-2; D uncertain. Per germline, CDR1 KGHDR and CDR2 SFDVKD. The CDR3 covers 13 residues. V dropped 7 bases and J dropped 7 bases, with 12 bases sitting between them. The DNA of the CDR3 is TGTGCCACCAGCCGAGTAGTTGGCGGGGAGCTGTTTTTT. Its protein product is CATSRVVGGELFF.

The chain joins TRBV2 to TRBJ1-1; 7 bases are a match to TRBD1. The length of the CDR3 is 13 residues. Germline CDR1 SNHLY, CDR2 FYNNEI. V lost 2 bases to trimming and J lost 3 bases; unmatched junction nucleotides: 0. CDR3 amino acids: CASSETGDTEAFF. CDR3 DNA: TGTGCCAGCAGTGAAACAGGGGACACTGAAGCTTTCTTT.

J is TRBJ1-2 and V is TRBV7-3; D remains unclear. The CDR3 sequence is 13 residues long. CDR1 and CDR2 (germline): SGHTA, FQGTGA. The germline V and J ends were trimmed by 2 bases and 1 base, with 5 bases remaining between them. The CDR3 DNA reads as TGTGCCAGCAGCTTAGCAGATAACTATGGCTACACCTTC. This sequence encodes CASSLADNYGYTF.

V and J are TRBV27 and TRBJ1-3, with D maybe TRBD1 (6 bases). The CDR3 runs 16 residues. V was clipped by 3 bases and J by 2 bases, with 14 bases between them. Germline CDR1 reads MNHEY; CDR2 reads SMNVEV (reference sequence). CDR3 bases: TGTGCCAGCAGTTTTATCGGCGGGGGGCCTGGAAACACCATATATTTT. Its translation: CASSFIGGGPGNTIYF.

J is TRBJ2-2 and V is TRBV4-3, with D possibly being TRBD2 (5 bases). The germline gives CDR1 LGHNA, CDR2 YSLEER. This CDR3 region has 13 residues. V was clipped by 6 bases and J by 8 bases, with 13 bases between them. CDR3 nucleotide sequence: TGCGCCAGCAGTAGGAGGCGCGGAGGGGAGCTGTTTTTT. It is translated as CASSRRRGGELFF.

Written as DNA, the CDR3 is TGTGCCAGCAGCACGGACAGGGGTTGCGACCAGCCCCAGCATTTT. It specifies CASSTDRGCDQPQHF. The chain employs TRBV3-1 (or the pseudogene TRBV3-2) and TRBJ1-5, with 9 bases identical to TRBD1. Germline CDR1 LGHDT, CDR2 YNNKEL (reference sequence). Trimming removed 5 bases from V and 7 bases from J; junction bases left unmatched: 9. This CDR3 has 15 amino acids.

This clone was recorded only once. V gene TRBV9 combines with J gene TRBJ1-5; possibly TRBD1 for D (6 bases). CDR1 is SGDLS, CDR2 YYNGEE, per germline. The CDR3 consists of 17 residues. V was cut by 3 bases and J by 2 bases, with 18 bases left in between. CDR3 residues: CASSAGASGGGNQPQHF. DNA for the CDR3: TGTGCCAGCAGCGCTGGGGCTTCGGGGGGCGGCAATCAGCCCCAGCATTTT.

This rearrangement joins TRBV10-3 to TRBJ2-7; TRBD1 matches at 9 bases. Germline V CDR1 and CDR2: ENHRY, SYGVKD. J lost 2 bases, V lost 3 bases, and 2 bases had no gene match. The CDR3 has 14 amino acids. CDR3 residues: CAISDRQGAYEQYF. The CDR3 DNA reads TGTGCCATCAGTGACCGACAGGGGGCCTACGAGCAGTACTTC.